One and the same sample provided the 8 T cell receptor beta chains below, sequenced in a study of HIV-infected children after antiretroviral therapy interruption. The TCR library was built from RNA with a 3' RACE protocol and unique molecular identifiers. TCRdb itself ran the 3' RACE reads through MiXCR, one entry per CDR3 protein. The table lists 30,000 to 50,000 distinct CDR3 sequences, approximately 7% of them singletons, with about 0.97% in the top ten. The treatment is: PENTA 11 planned treatment interruption arm or continuous ART arm. The material sequenced was CD45RA+ CD4+ T cells from PBMCs, pooled from several time points, taken from a donor given antiretroviral therapy, either interrupted or continuous. Subset of the sample: naive CD4+ CD45RA+ CD45RO- T cells. The source of these receptors is a pool of human donors with HIV.

This clonotype has ten or more counts. The V gene is TRBV2, the J gene TRBJ1-1, with no clear D. The CDR3 contains 12 residues. Trimming pared 5 bases from V and 8 bases from J, leaving 12 bases between. Per the germline V gene, CDR1 is SNHLY and CDR2 is FYNNEI. Here the CDR3 DNA reads TGTGCCAGCAGTCCTTTCCTTGGCGAAGCTTTCTTT. Its protein is CASSPFLGEAFF.

This clonotype was seen ten or more times. The J gene is TRBJ1-2, the V gene TRBV20-1; 7 bases are shared with TRBD1. This CDR3 spans 11 amino acids. Germline lookup yields CDR1 DFQATT and CDR2 SNEGSKA (reference sequence). With 3 bases clipped from V and 10 bases from J, the junction kept 5 bases outside the gene matches. CDR3 sequence reads: CSASDRVDYTF. As DNA, the CDR3 is TGCAGTGCTAGCGACAGGGTCGACTACACCTTC.

This clonotype was counted many times. V and J are TRBV3-1 and TRBJ2-7; D gene unclear. The CDR3 extends over 12 amino acids. Per germline, CDR1 LGHDT and CDR2 YNNKEL (reference sequence). With 1 base removed from V and 6 bases from J, the gap between germline ends came to 7 bases. The CDR3, as DNA: TGTGCCAGCAGCCAAGGGTCGACCGAGCAGTACTTC. This translates into CASSQGSTEQYF.

There are a few counts of this clonotype. This rearrangement joins TRBV20-1 to TRBJ1-5; D is perhaps TRBD1 (6 bases). V was cut by 1 base and J by 3 bases, with 10 bases left in between. This CDR3 has 14 amino acids. Looked up from germline, CDR1 is DFQATT and CDR2 is SNEGSKA (reference sequence). CDR3 loop: CSARGPGHNQPQHF. The CDR3 bases are TGCAGTGCTAGAGGACCGGGACACAATCAGCCCCAGCATTTT.

This clonotype was picked up many times. The CDR3 DNA follows: TGTGCTAGCAGTAGGACAGGGGCCTCAAACACAGAAGTCTTCTTT. Residues: CASSRTGASNTEVFF. The chain uses TRBV15 and TRBJ1-1, with 9 positions matching TRBD1. CDR3 size: 15 residues. Germline V lookup: CDR1 LNHNV, CDR2 YYDKDF (reference sequence).

This chain uses TRBV12-1 with TRBJ1-1. TRBV12-1 is assigned pseudogene status. This CDR3 spans 15 amino acids. The CDR3 is CASSLRAPGNTEAFF. For the CDR3, the DNA is TGTGCCAGCAGCCTCAGGGCCCCCGGGAACACTGAAGCTTTCTTT.

This clonotype was observed many times. The V call is TRBV7-2, the J call TRBJ2-1; D could derive from TRBD1 or TRBD2 (6 bases each). V was clipped by 1 base and J by 0 bases, with 19 bases between them. CDR3 length: 19 amino acids. CDR1 and CDR2 from the germline V gene are SGHTA and FQGNSA. DNA for the CDR3: TGTGCCAGCAGCTTAGTGTCCATGGTCGGGGGCCGCTCCTACAATGAGCAGTTCTTC. Its protein is CASSLVSMVGGRSYNEQFF.

This clonotype appeared many times. The V call is TRBV18, the J call TRBJ2-2, with D unclear. Germline V gives CDR1 KGHSH, CDR2 LQKENI. This CDR3 contains 16 residues. V was pared by 3 bases and J by 4 bases, with 15 bases between. DNA of the CDR3: TGTGCCAGCTCACCCCTGACCGGATCGGGCACCGGGGAGCTGTTTTTT. Protein: CASSPLTGSGTGELFF.